Shown below are 13 T cell receptor beta chains from a single sample sequenced in a study of response to subunit inactivated influenza vaccine. TCRdb re-called the RT-PCR reads through MiXCR, storing one row per CDR3 protein. Here the sample spans fewer than 600,000 distinct CDR3 sequences, about 7.2% being singletons. Source: PBMCs from blood, taken 23 to 25 months after vaccination. Receptors originate from a man in his fifties or sixties who received an inactivated influenza vaccine.

This sequence joins TRBV5-1 and TRBJ2-1, with D hard to call. This CDR3 spans 14 amino acids. V lost 0 bases to trimming and J lost 3 bases, with 7 bases between them. The germline V gene has CDR1 SGHRS and CDR2 YFSETQ. The CDR3 sequence is CASSLETNYNEQFF. The CDR3 region has the DNA TGCGCCAGCAGCTTGGAAACCAACTACAATGAGCAGTTCTTC.

The table lists this clonotype with many counts. The CDR3 protein is CASSPAGGNYEQYF. DNA for the CDR3: TGTGCCAGCTCACCCGCCGGGGGGAACTACGAGCAGTACTTC. The chain links TRBV18 to TRBJ2-7; 7 nucleotides line up with TRBD2. Per germline, CDR1 KGHSH and CDR2 LQKENI. After removal of 3 bases from V and 3 bases from J, the junction contained 5 bases not matched to a gene. The length of the CDR3 is 14 residues. Filled out from reference TRBV18 and TRBJ2-7, the complete variable domain reads NAGVMQNPRHLVRRRGQEARLRCSPMKGHSHVYWYRQLPEEGLKFMVYLQKENIIDESGMPKERFSAEFPKEGPSILRIQQVVRGDSAAYFCASSPAGGNYEQYFGPGTRLTVT.

Here the CDR3 DNA reads TGCAGCGTTGGAGCTCCCCCGGCGGGGAATGAGCAGTTCTTC. This translates into CSVGAPPAGNEQFF. The rearrangement uses TRBV29-1 and TRBJ2-1; D might be TRBD2 (6 bases). Trimming took 4 bases from V and 7 from J, leaving 17 bases between them. Germline values: CDR1 SQVTM, CDR2 ANQGSEA. CDR3 length: 14 amino acids.

This clonotype was recorded a few times. V gene TRBV7-8 combines with J gene TRBJ2-1; 8 bases are shared with TRBD2. J lost 3 bases, V lost 5 bases, and 6 bases had no gene match. The germline V gene has CDR1 SGHVS and CDR2 FQNEAQ. The CDR3 covers 15 residues. This chain's CDR3 is CASSPSSGFYNEQFF. In DNA form, the CDR3 reads TGTGCCAGCAGCCCCTCTAGCGGGTTCTACAATGAGCAGTTCTTC.

This clonotype was detected only a few times. This chain joins TRBV4-2 and TRBJ2-3; 7 bases are shared with TRBD2. This CDR3 is 16 amino acids long. Germline V gene lookup returns CDR1 LGHNA and CDR2 YNFKEQ. Trimming cost V 0 bases and J 1 base; bases outside gene matches: 4. CDR3 sequence reads: CASSQDAGAGTDTQYF. The CDR3 nucleotides read TGTGCCAGCAGCCAAGATGCGGGAGCAGGCACAGATACGCAGTATTTT.

This clonotype was counted between two and nine times. V usage is TRBV6-5 and J usage is TRBJ2-1; D remains ambiguous. V was trimmed by 2 bases and J by 5 bases, leaving 13 bases between them. Germline CDR1 MNHEY, CDR2 SVGAGI. The CDR3 length is 15 residues. The CDR3 is CASSYVGEPHNEQFF. The CDR3 DNA follows: TGTGCCAGCAGTTACGTTGGCGAGCCCCACAATGAGCAGTTCTTC.

Many counts were recorded for this clonotype. The chain employs TRBV12-3 or TRBV12-4 and TRBJ2-1; tentative D call: TRBD2 (5 bases). This CDR3 is 13 amino acids long. Trimming left V 6 bases short and J 10 bases short, with 16 bases between. The CDR3 loop is CASRTLSVTEQFF. Here the CDR3 DNA reads TGTGCCAGCAGAACCCTTAGCGTGACGGAGCAGTTCTTC.

CDR3 region: CASSSYLNEQFF. Written as DNA, the CDR3 is TGTGCCAGCAGCTCGTACCTAAATGAGCAGTTCTTC. The chain carries TRBV7-3 and TRBJ2-1, with D hard to call. Germline V gives CDR1 SGHTA, CDR2 FQGTGA. V gave up 4 bases and J gave up 7 bases, with 8 bases separating them. This CDR3 region has 12 residues.

This chain links TRBV2 with TRBJ1-2; the D is unclear. CDR3 length: 12 amino acids. Germline CDR1 and CDR2: SNHLY and FYNNEI. Trimming left V 5 bases short and J 10 bases short, with 14 bases between. CDR3: CASSTRLGVYTF. The CDR3 DNA reads as TGTGCCAGCAGTACCCGTCTAGGCGTCTACACCTTC.

The DNA for the CDR3 is TGTGCCACCAGCAGAGCTCAAGACAATCAGCCCCAGCATTTT. Residues: CATSRAQDNQPQHF. The chain links TRBV15 to TRBJ1-5; D unclear. V was clipped by 1 base and J by 3 bases, with 7 bases between them. Germline V CDR1 and CDR2: LNHNV, YYDKDF (reference sequence). CDR3 length equals 14 residues. The whole variable domain, filled in from reference TRBV15 and TRBJ1-5, reads DAMVIQNPRYQVTQFGKPVTLSCSQTLNHNVMYWYQQKSSQAPKLLFHYYDKDFNNEADTPDNFQSRRPNTSFCFLDIRSPGLGDTAMYLCATSRAQDNQPQHFGDGTRLSIL.

The chain has TRBV5-1 and TRBJ1-1, with D possibly TRBD1 on 6 matching bases. Germline V lookup: CDR1 SGHRS, CDR2 YFSETQ. V lost 5 bases, J lost 2 bases, and 13 bases lay in between. CDR3 size: 14 residues. As DNA, the CDR3 is TGCGCCAGCAGACCTCAGGACAGTAACACTGAAGCTTTCTTT. It codes for CASRPQDSNTEAFF.

This sequence joins TRBV10-3 and TRBJ2-7; weak D call: TRBD1 (6 bases). The germline V gene encodes CDR1 ENHRY and CDR2 SYGVKD. CDR3 length: 14 amino acids. The V gene lost 4 bases and the J gene lost 2 bases, with 12 bases spanning the gap. Here the CDR3 reads CAISVQGSPYEQYF. CDR3 in DNA: TGTGCCATCAGTGTACAGGGATCCCCCTACGAGCAGTACTTC.

This clonotype has at least ten counts. The rearrangement uses TRBV28 and TRBJ2-7, with D perhaps given as TRBD1 or TRBD2 (5 bases each). The CDR3 loop spans 12 amino acids. V was pared by 4 bases and J by 1 base, with 5 bases between. Germline CDR1 and CDR2: MDHEN and SYDVKM. The CDR3 reads CASSWGSYEQYF. The CDR3 coding sequence is TGTGCCAGCAGTTGGGGGTCCTACGAGCAGTACTTC.